Shown below are 27 T cell receptor beta chains from a single sample sequenced in a study of blood T cells in healthy people across ages. It was with a sample-barcoded 5' primer and a J-beta primer mix that a second PCR of roughly 7 to 12 cycles was run. Each CDR3 protein is one row after TCRdb ran MiXCR on the 5' RACE reads. Of 1,500,000 or so distinct CDR3 sequences listed, around 59% are singletons. Sequenced input: blood. These receptors were taken from a man aged 18 to 30 in good health.

In its sample, this clonotype was seen once. The J gene is TRBJ2-1, the V gene TRBV11-2; D gene unclear. Trimming pared 1 base from V and 2 bases from J, leaving 9 bases between. CDR1 is SGHAT, CDR2 FQNNGV, per germline. The CDR3 extends over 15 amino acids. As DNA, the CDR3 is TGTGCCAGCAGCTTAGCTGTTGGGCCCTACAATGAGCAGTTCTTC. Translating it yields CASSLAVGPYNEQFF.

The chain links TRBV20-1 to TRBJ2-3, with TRBD2 identical over 7 bases. This CDR3 region has 16 residues. CDR1 and CDR2 (germline): DFQATT, SNEGSKA (reference sequence). V was pared by 4 bases and J by 1 base, with 11 bases of the junction left unmatched. CDR3 DNA: TGCAGTGCTATAGGGCGGCGGGGGAGAGGCACAGATACGCAGTATTTT. It yields the protein CSAIGRRGRGTDTQYF.

The gene calls are TRBV10-3 and TRBJ2-1, with D possibly matching TRBD1 (5 bases). Trimming shortened V by 0 bases and J by 12 bases, and 18 bases separated the two germline ends. The length of the CDR3 is 15 residues. Per germline, CDR1 ENHRY and CDR2 SYGVKD. The CDR3 loop reads CAISESTTGQTGQFF. Written as DNA, the CDR3 is TGTGCCATCAGTGAGTCGACAACTGGCCAAACAGGGCAGTTCTTC.

The rearrangement joins TRBV20-1 to TRBJ1-6; D possibly corresponds to TRBD1 (5 bases). The CDR3 covers 16 residues. Germline V gene data show CDR1 as DFQATT and CDR2 as SNEGSKA (reference sequence). With 6 bases removed from V and 6 bases from J, the gap between germline ends came to 21 bases. CDR3 in amino acids: CSAPAETVVRNSPLHF. The DNA of the CDR3 is TGCAGTGCCCCAGCGGAGACAGTAGTTCGTAATTCACCCCTCCACTTT.

The table lists this clonotype with a count of one. The chain employs TRBV7-2 and TRBJ2-7, with D perhaps matching TRBD2 (5 bases). Trimming left V 5 bases short and J 2 bases short, with 19 bases between. Germline-derived CDR1 and CDR2 are SGHTA and FQGNSA. This CDR3 has 16 amino acids. The CDR3: CASSPLRGRNPYEQYF. CDR3 sequence (DNA): TGTGCCAGCAGCCCCCTAAGAGGGAGAAACCCCTACGAGCAGTACTTC.

This clonotype was counted a few times. The chain is built from TRBV6-5 and TRBJ2-6; D gene unclear. Germline lookup yields CDR1 MNHEY and CDR2 SVGAGI. This CDR3 region has 15 residues. Trimming took off 2 bases at V and 4 bases at J, with 9 bases between the two ends. The CDR3 spells CASSYVGPGANVLTF. CDR3 sequence (DNA): TGTGCCAGCAGTTACGTAGGGCCAGGGGCCAACGTCCTGACTTTC.

The chain couples TRBV6-2 or TRBV6-3 to TRBJ2-7; tentative D call: TRBD2 (5 bases). The germline V gene has CDR1 MNHEY and CDR2 SVGEGT. The V end was cut by 8 bases, the J end by 2 bases, with 16 bases between. CDR3 size: 14 residues. The CDR3 coding sequence is TGTGCCAGCCGCGAGCAGCGGCTTACCTACGAGCAGTACTTC. Protein: CASREQRLTYEQYF.

V gene TRBV10-3 combines with J gene TRBJ2-5; the match to TRBD2 covers 7 bases. CDR3 length: 14 amino acids. CDR1 ENHRY and CDR2 SYGVKD come from the germline V gene. With V trimmed by 3 bases and J by 4 bases, 5 bases remained unmatched. The CDR3 nucleotides read TGTGCCATCAGTGACTCAGCGGGGCCAGAGACCCAGTACTTC. Its translation: CAISDSAGPETQYF.

Regarding this clonotype: This may arise from a read error, as a much more abundant clone is one base away. The chain couples TRBV29-1 to TRBJ2-5; weak D call: TRBD2 (6 bases). The V and J ends lost 4 bases and 2 bases respectively, with 11 bases between them. The CDR3 is 13 residues long. CDR1 and CDR2 from the germline V gene are SQVTM and ANQGSEA. This CDR3 reads CSVVWRGQETQYF. Written as DNA, the CDR3 is TGCAGCGTTGTTTGGCGGGGTCAAGAGACCCAGTACTTC.

V gene TRBV6-5 combines with J gene TRBJ1-6; D is undetermined. Germline loops: CDR1 MNHEY, CDR2 SVGAGI. Trimming cost V 7 bases and J 7 bases, with 11 bases left between them. The CDR3 consists of 13 residues. CDR3 DNA sequence: TGTGCCAGCAAAGGACTGGTCAATTCACCCCTCCACTTT. Its translation is CASKGLVNSPLHF.

The chain is built from TRBV7-2 and TRBJ2-2; D not resolved. CDR1 is SGHTA and CDR2 is FQGNSA in the germline V gene. The CDR3 totals 14 residues. The V end was cut by 5 bases, the J end by 0 bases, with 7 bases between. CDR3 DNA: TGTGCCAGCAGCGCTGTTTCGAACACCGGGGAGCTGTTTTTT. This translates into CASSAVSNTGELFF.

V usage is TRBV4-1 and J usage is TRBJ1-5; 9 nucleotides align to TRBD1. Germline lookup yields CDR1 MGHRA and CDR2 YSYEKL. This CDR3 region has 17 residues. V was clipped by 0 bases and J by 3 bases; unmatched bases: 6. As DNA, the CDR3 is TGCGCCAGCAGCCAAGATCCGGGACAGGGACTCAATCAGCCCCAGCATTTT. The encoded protein is CASSQDPGQGLNQPQHF.

The chain has TRBV5-1 and TRBJ1-2; D remains unclear. Germline CDR1 and CDR2: SGHRS and YFSETQ. This CDR3 has 14 amino acids. The V and J ends lost 4 bases and 6 bases respectively, with 16 bases between them. The CDR3 reads CASSPSGEIDGYTF. The CDR3 DNA reads as TGCGCCAGCAGCCCTAGCGGGGAGATCGATGGCTACACCTTC.

The J gene is TRBJ2-7, the V gene TRBV6-5; 9 bases agree with TRBD2. The CDR3 covers 13 residues. In germline, CDR1 is MNHEY, CDR2 SVGAGI. With V trimmed by 9 bases and J by 6 bases, 9 bases remained unmatched. This chain's CDR3 is CASSGSGFGEQYF. The CDR3 DNA reads as TGTGCCAGTAGCGGGAGCGGGTTCGGCGAGCAGTACTTC.

This clonotype was recorded only once. The rearrangement joins TRBV27 to TRBJ2-5; D is uncertain. The closer fit of TRBJ2-7 to the DNA end suggests the J call may be wrong. The length of the CDR3 is 16 residues. From germline, CDR1 is MNHEY and CDR2 SMNVEV (reference sequence). The CDR3 spells CASSLNKGTPWDEQYF. In DNA, the CDR3 is TGTGCCAGCAGTTTAAATAAGGGTACCCCTTGGGACGAGCAGTACTTC.

This clonotype was recorded a few times. This sequence joins TRBV29-1 and TRBJ2-5, with 7 bases that match TRBD2. Germline-derived CDR1 and CDR2 are SQVTM and ANQGSEA. This CDR3 is 12 amino acids long. V trimming: 8 bases; J trimming: 3 bases; junction bases outside the gene matches: 6. This CDR3 is CSSQGGEETQYF. The DNA for the CDR3 is TGCAGCTCCCAGGGAGGGGAAGAGACCCAGTACTTC.

The chain links TRBV20-1 to TRBJ2-3; 10 bases map to TRBD2. With 0 bases clipped from V and 2 bases from J, the junction kept 2 bases outside the gene matches. The germline V gene encodes CDR1 DFQATT and CDR2 SNEGSKA (reference sequence). CDR3 length equals 15 residues. CDR3 sequence: CSARDTSGVTDTQYF. CDR3 sequence (DNA): TGCAGTGCTAGAGACACTAGCGGGGTCACAGATACGCAGTATTTT.

This chain links TRBV4-1 with TRBJ2-7, with a tentative D call TRBD2 (5 bases). The CDR3 has 15 amino acids. CDR1 MGHRA and CDR2 YSYEKL come from the germline V gene. Trimming cost V 1 base and J 0 bases, with 10 bases left between them. CDR3 in DNA: TGCGCCAGCAGCCAAGTTACGGCGGGCTCCTACGAGCAGTACTTC. Protein: CASSQVTAGSYEQYF.

This chain connects TRBV6-2 or TRBV6-3 to TRBJ2-3; D remains unclear. Germline loops: CDR1 MNHEY, CDR2 SVGEGT. V was trimmed by 6 bases and J by 1 base, leaving 14 bases between them. The CDR3 loop spans 15 amino acids. The CDR3 here is CASSQPALGTDTQYF. The CDR3 DNA sequence: TGTGCCAGCAGCCAACCCGCCCTCGGCACAGATACGCAGTATTTT.

The chain combines TRBV4-2 with TRBJ2-5, with a weak D call TRBD2 (6 bases). The better agreement between TRBJ2-7 and the DNA end casts doubt on the J call. Germline loops: CDR1 LGHNA, CDR2 YNFKEQ. This CDR3 has 16 residues. The CDR3 loop is CASSQEDGGSNYEQYF. DNA for the CDR3: TGTGCCAGCAGCCAGGAAGATGGGGGGAGCAACTACGAGCAGTACTTC.

The chain couples TRBV9 to TRBJ2-7; D tentatively fits TRBD1 or TRBD2 (6 bases each). This CDR3 contains 14 residues. Per the germline V gene, CDR1 is SGDLS and CDR2 is YYNGEE. V lost 2 bases to trimming and J lost 7 bases, with 16 bases between them. CDR3 residues: CASSVGGSYNEQYF. DNA of the CDR3: TGTGCCAGCAGCGTGGGGGGCTCCTACAATGAGCAGTACTTC.

This sequence joins TRBV2 and TRBJ2-3, with D maybe TRBD2 (5 bases). CDR3 length: 17 residues. Per the germline V gene, CDR1 is SNHLY and CDR2 is FYNNEI. V shed 3 bases and J shed 6 bases, with 22 bases lying between them. CDR3 bases: TGTGCCAGCAGTGAGCTAGTGAGGGCCACCACCGGGGATACGCAGTATTTT. Protein: CASSELVRATTGDTQYF.

This clonotype was recorded a few times. The J gene is TRBJ2-3, the V gene TRBV29-1; D perhaps matches TRBD2 (5 bases). From germline, CDR1 is SQVTM and CDR2 ANQGSEA. Trimming cost V 1 base and J 4 bases, with 18 bases left between them. The CDR3 is 16 residues long. The CDR3 loop is CSVEVPDSAIADTQYF. The CDR3 bases are TGCAGCGTTGAAGTTCCGGACTCCGCCATCGCAGATACGCAGTATTTT.

V gene TRBV25-1 combines with J gene TRBJ2-1; 7 bases agree with TRBD1. Germline-derived CDR1 and CDR2 are MGHDK and SYGVNS. The CDR3 contains 16 residues. V lost 3 bases, J lost 2 bases, and 7 bases stayed unmatched. This chain's CDR3 is CASSDYDREPYNEQFF. As DNA, the CDR3 is TGTGCCAGCAGTGATTACGACAGGGAGCCCTACAATGAGCAGTTCTTC.

This chain joins TRBV12-3 or TRBV12-4 and TRBJ1-5; D is possibly TRBD1 (5 bases). The CDR3 runs to 14 residues. The V gene lost 3 bases and the J gene lost 5 bases, with 11 bases spanning the gap. For the CDR3, the DNA is TGTGCCAGCAGTTTGAAGGGGTGGGATCAGCCCCAGCATTTT. Translating it yields CASSLKGWDQPQHF.

In DNA, the CDR3 is TGCAGCGTTGGGACAGGGGGTGACGGCGAGCAGTACTTC. This codes for CSVGTGGDGEQYF. J is TRBJ2-5 and V is TRBV29-1; 10 bases agree with TRBD1. The J call may not be correct, given that the DNA end is closer to TRBJ2-7. CDR3 size: 13 residues. CDR1 and CDR2 from the germline V gene are SQVTM and ANQGSEA.

This chain links TRBV24-1 with TRBJ2-3; the D gene could be TRBD1 or TRBD2 (6 bases each). V lost 12 bases to trimming and J lost 2 bases, with 17 bases between them. The CDR3 has 14 residues. The germline V gene encodes CDR1 KGHDR and CDR2 SFDVKD. The CDR3 nucleotides read TGTGCCTCAGCATCAGGGGACTCCACAGATACGCAGTATTTT. This translates into CASASGDSTDTQYF.